The T cell receptor (beta chain) described here comes from a study of sequential checkpoint blockade in melanoma. Study-wide context: Twenty-two patients had matched tumor biopsies before treatment and at week 13 after nivolumab or ipilimumab alone.

Findings of the study overall: Patients with week-13 increases in T-cell fraction and clonality benefited about 30 times more often.

In regard to this clone: Its antigen remains unknown.

The CDR3 contains 15 residues. Deletions cut 7 bases from V and 4 bases from J, with 17 bases between. Germline V CDR1 and CDR2: LNHDA, SQIVND (reference sequence). Treatment noted: randomized to nivolumab then ipilimumab (arm A) or the reverse (arm B). The protocol was immunoSEQ multiplex PCR, while the TCRdb copy is restricted to in-frame clones and leaves out a portion. The sample carries 6,000 to 9,000 clones, roughly 28% recorded once. The sequenced sample was tumor tissue (inferred from file names), obtained from a patient given nivolumab and ipilimumab in sequence. This TCR was sampled from a human donor with melanoma. V and J are TRBV19 and TRBJ2-1; perhaps TRBD2 as D (6 bases). The CDR3 region has the DNA TGTGCCAGTAAAGAGGGGCTAGCGTATTACAATGAGCAGTTCTTC. This codes for CASKEGLAYYNEQFF.